The clone carrying this TCR beta chain came up many times. The data originate from a study of regulatory T cells in long-lasting Graves disease. The time point here: newly diagnosed GD, antithyroid drugs for less than 3 months. Scientists built the TCR library using RNA that was extracted from PBMCs. This CDR3 region has 14 residues. V dropped 6 bases and J dropped 1 base, with 9 bases sitting between them. To make TCR beta libraries, researchers used iRepertoire HTBI primers and Arm-PCR of CDR3 regions. TCRdb called the multiplex PCR reads again in MiXCR, with one record for every CDR3 protein. The sample has fewer than 500,000 distinct CDR3 sequences; 15% to 20% are singletons. The sample also formed part of further work on T cells in Graves' hyperthyroidism and ophthalmopathy.

The clonotype originates from a man aged 35 to 55 with Graves disease. The sequenced sample was peripheral blood mononuclear cells (PBMCs), obtained at new diagnosis, from a patient treated with antithyroid drugs. The chain carries TRBV12-3 or TRBV12-4 and TRBJ2-2; D is unclear. CDR3 sequence reads: CASSLRGNTGELFF. As DNA, the CDR3 is TGTGCCAGCAGCTTACGAGGGAACACCGGGGAGCTGTTTTTT.